The source of this T cell receptor beta chain is a study of blood T cells in healthy people across ages. Through a sample-barcoded 5' primer and a J-beta primer mix, a second PCR was run for 7 to 11 cycles. A template-switch adaptor with 12 random nucleotides tagged each cDNA molecule. TCRdb re-called the 5' RACE reads with MiXCR, one entry per CDR3 protein. The sample includes hundreds of thousands of distinct CDR3 sequences, just over 55% of them seen just once. This CDR3 region has 15 residues. Germline loops: CDR1 SSHAT, CDR2 FNYEAQ (reference sequence). Trimming cost V 2 bases and J 5 bases, with 14 bases left between them.

The sample was blood. This chain joins TRBV7-7 and TRBJ2-3; D ambiguous. The clonotype was recovered from a man between 40 and 49 years old in good health. CDR3 sequence reads: CASSLSGAPGDTQYF. The CDR3, as DNA: TGTGCCAGCAGCTTATCGGGCGCGCCGGGAGATACGCAGTATTTT.